Sequencing of this T cell receptor beta chain was carried out in a study of T-cell memory formation after mild COVID-19. About the study: Among the donors, TCR clusters were largely specific to each donor. General study findings and limits: The SARS-CoV-2 specificity of second-wave clones reaching peak at day 37 remained unverified. Pre-infection memory already had some responding clones, implying cross-reactive memory joined. The study found balanced CD4/CD8 in clones contracting day 15 to 85 and a CD4+ lean in later expanders.

A few counts support this clonotype. The antigen remains undetermined. Each CDR3 protein gets one entry after TCRdb re-called the 5' RACE reads with MiXCR. The data hold approximately 210,000 distinct CDR3 sequences, with around 18% observed a single time. This CDR3 region has 14 residues. Germline CDR1 is MNHNY and CDR2 is SVGAGI (reference sequence). The J segment lost 9 bases and the V segment lost 6 bases, leaving 6 bases of the junction unmatched. The chain is built from TRBV6-6 and TRBJ2-1; TRBD1 matches 12 bases. The sequence was obtained from an adult woman who had mild COVID-19 (a few samples of this study predate the infection). Cell type and time point are not known. The specimen sequenced was PBMCs or a T cell subset sorted from them (not recorded which). The CDR3 nucleotides are TGTGCCAGCAGGGTCGGGACAGGGGGCATTGAGCAGTTCTTC. Amino acids: CASRVGTGGIEQFF.